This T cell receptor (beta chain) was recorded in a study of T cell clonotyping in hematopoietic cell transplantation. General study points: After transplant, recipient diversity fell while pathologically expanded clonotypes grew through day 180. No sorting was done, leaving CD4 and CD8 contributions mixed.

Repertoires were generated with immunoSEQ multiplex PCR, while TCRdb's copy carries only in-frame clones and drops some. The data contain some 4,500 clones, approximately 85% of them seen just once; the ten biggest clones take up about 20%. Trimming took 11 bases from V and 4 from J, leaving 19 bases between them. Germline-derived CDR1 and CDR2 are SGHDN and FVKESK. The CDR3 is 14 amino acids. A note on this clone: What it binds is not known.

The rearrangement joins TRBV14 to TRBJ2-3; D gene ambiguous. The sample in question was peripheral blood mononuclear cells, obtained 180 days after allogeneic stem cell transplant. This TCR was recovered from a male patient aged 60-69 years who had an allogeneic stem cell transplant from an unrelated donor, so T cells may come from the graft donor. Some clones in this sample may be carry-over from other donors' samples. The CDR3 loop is CASQSRSRADTQYF. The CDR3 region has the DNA TGTGCCTCGCAATCAAGGAGTAGAGCAGATACGCAGTATTTT. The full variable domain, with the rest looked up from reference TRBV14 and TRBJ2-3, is EAGVTQFPSHSVIEKGQTVTLRCDPISGHDNLYWYRRVMGKEIKFLLHFVKESKQDESGMPNNRFLAERTGGTYSTLKVQPAELEDSGVYFCASQSRSRADTQYFGPGTRLTVL.